The 10 T cell receptor beta chains below come from one sample, sequenced in a study of cytomegalovirus exposure and HLA in healthy donors. With 60 Vbeta and 13 Jbeta primers, the PCR was carried out. Sequencing was performed with immunoSEQ multiplex PCR; in TCRdb, only in-frame clones are kept and a portion is missing. The sample lists nearly 110,000 clones, 73% occurring once. The sequenced sample consisted of PBMCs. Source of these receptors: a young man in good health and CMV-seronegative.

This clone has just a few counts. The chain uses TRBV5-5 and TRBJ1-2; D is unclear. The length of the CDR3 is 14 residues. Germline-derived CDR1 and CDR2 are SGHKS and YYEKEE (reference sequence). V lost 4 bases and J lost 0, with 10 bases in between. The CDR3 DNA sequence: TGTGCCAGCAGCCTGCCGGGGACTAACTATGGCTACACCTTC. This translates into CASSLPGTNYGYTF.

This clone was detected only a few times. The chain couples TRBV7-9 to TRBJ2-7; tentatively, D is TRBD2 (6 bases). CDR1 and CDR2 (germline): SEHNR, FQNEAQ (reference sequence). The CDR3 is 13 amino acids. V was pared by 1 base and J by 6 bases, with 10 bases between. The DNA for the CDR3 is TGTGCCAGCAGCTTAGGGAGGGTTGCCGAGCAGTACTTC. Its protein is CASSLGRVAEQYF.

J is TRBJ2-3 and V is TRBV19; 8 nucleotides align to TRBD1. Unmatched junction bases numbered 10, after V lost 3 bases and J lost 5 bases. Germline V gives CDR1 LNHDA, CDR2 SQIVND (reference sequence). This CDR3 region has 16 residues. The CDR3 DNA follows: TGTGCCAGTAGTATCCCGTTAGGACAGGGTGGAGATACGCAGTATTTT. Residues: CASSIPLGQGGDTQYF.

The chain couples TRBV7-2 to TRBJ1-5; D is possibly TRBD1 (6 bases). CDR3 size: 13 residues. Germline V lookup: CDR1 SGHTA, CDR2 FQGNSA. Trimming removed 5 bases from V and 5 bases from J, with 10 bases in between. The CDR3 is CASSPDRYQPQHF. The CDR3 nucleotides are TGTGCCAGCAGCCCTGACAGGTATCAGCCCCAGCATTTT.

The rearrangement links TRBV2 to TRBJ2-3, with 12 bases matching TRBD2. The V segment lost 5 bases and the J segment 4 bases; nucleotides outside the gene matches: 4. The CDR3 loop spans 15 amino acids. Germline CDR1 SNHLY, CDR2 FYNNEI. This CDR3 reads CASSQLAGGPDTQYF. In DNA, the CDR3 is TGTGCCAGCAGTCAACTAGCGGGGGGCCCAGATACGCAGTATTTT.

The rearrangement uses TRBV15 and TRBJ2-7; 10 bases map to TRBD2. The V gene's germline CDR1 is LNHNV and CDR2 YYDKDF (reference sequence). J lost 4 bases, V lost 1 base, and 7 bases had no gene match. CDR3 length: 16 residues. CDR3 in amino acids: CATSRGSGRARYEQYF. In nucleotides, the CDR3 is TGTGCCACCAGCAGAGGAAGCGGGAGGGCTCGGTACGAGCAGTACTTC.

V is TRBV11-3 and J is TRBJ2-3; 8 positions match TRBD2. V was clipped by 3 bases and J by 4 bases; unmatched bases: 15. Germline values: CDR1 SGHNT, CDR2 YENEEA. The CDR3 spans 18 residues. This chain's CDR3 is CASSFLYPSGSGADTQYF. Here the CDR3 DNA reads TGTGCCAGCAGCTTCCTTTACCCAAGCGGGAGCGGGGCAGATACGCAGTATTTT.

The rearrangement uses TRBV19 and TRBJ2-2, with no clear D. The V gene's germline CDR1 is LNHDA and CDR2 SQIVND (reference sequence). V lost 7 bases and J lost 6, with 15 bases in between. The CDR3 consists of 14 residues. In DNA form, the CDR3 reads TGTGCCAGTACCCGTGATTCGAGGTCCGGGGAGCTGTTTTTT. Its protein is CASTRDSRSGELFF.

The rearrangement joins TRBV5-6 to TRBJ2-2; TRBD1 aligns across 11 bases. CDR3 length: 18 amino acids. Germline values: CDR1 SGHDT, CDR2 YYEEEE. Trimming at V came to 4 bases and at J to 0 bases, leaving 8 bases not matched to a gene. Here the CDR3 DNA reads TGTGCCAGCAGCCTCTACCGGGACAGGGGGACGAACACCGGGGAGCTGTTTTTT. Protein: CASSLYRDRGTNTGELFF. Based on the CDR3 plus reference TRBV5-6 and TRBJ2-2, the full variable domain is DAGVTQSPTHLIKTRGQQVTLRCSPKSGHDTVSWYQQALGQGPQFIFQYYEEEERQRGNFPDRFSGHQFPNYSSELNVNALLLGDSALYLCASSLYRDRGTNTGELFFGEGSRLTVL.

The chain joins TRBV10-3 to TRBJ1-2; D may be TRBD1 (5 bases). The CDR3 spans 14 residues. CDR1 ENHRY and CDR2 SYGVKD come from the germline V gene. Trimming stripped 2 bases from V and 5 bases from J, with 12 bases between. In DNA, the CDR3 is TGTGCCATCAGTGAGGGCAGGGCAGGGTATGGCTACACCTTC. It codes for CAISEGRAGYGYTF.